This T cell receptor beta chain was profiled in a study of blood T cell repertoires in COVID-19. Overall study context: In each case, the material was cDNA or gDNA derived from T cells, B-cell-depleted T cells, or PBMCs.

V dropped 3 bases and J dropped 0 bases, with 5 bases sitting between them. The CDR3 has 14 amino acids. Germline V gene sequence: CDR1 LNHNV, CDR2 YYDKDF (reference sequence). Participants, roughly 18 to 90 years old, spanned around 26 US areas. Cohort allocation depended upon clinical history that participants reported. Cohort 3 donors counted as recovered after two negative PCRs, clearance, or resolved symptoms. TCRdb keeps only in-frame clones here, not all; method: immunoSEQ multiplex PCR. The repertoire holds approximately 350,000 clones, roughly four fifths seen once, with 5% to 5.5% in the top ten. By proportion, this clone is medium-sized.

The receptor comes from a woman aged 50 to 60 who had recovered from COVID-19. The V gene is TRBV15, the J gene TRBJ1-4; D not certain. What was sequenced was PBMCs or T cells enriched from blood (not recorded which). This CDR3 reads CATSSGATNEKLFF. CDR3 bases: TGTGCCACCAGCAGCGGGGCAACTAATGAAAAACTGTTTTTT.